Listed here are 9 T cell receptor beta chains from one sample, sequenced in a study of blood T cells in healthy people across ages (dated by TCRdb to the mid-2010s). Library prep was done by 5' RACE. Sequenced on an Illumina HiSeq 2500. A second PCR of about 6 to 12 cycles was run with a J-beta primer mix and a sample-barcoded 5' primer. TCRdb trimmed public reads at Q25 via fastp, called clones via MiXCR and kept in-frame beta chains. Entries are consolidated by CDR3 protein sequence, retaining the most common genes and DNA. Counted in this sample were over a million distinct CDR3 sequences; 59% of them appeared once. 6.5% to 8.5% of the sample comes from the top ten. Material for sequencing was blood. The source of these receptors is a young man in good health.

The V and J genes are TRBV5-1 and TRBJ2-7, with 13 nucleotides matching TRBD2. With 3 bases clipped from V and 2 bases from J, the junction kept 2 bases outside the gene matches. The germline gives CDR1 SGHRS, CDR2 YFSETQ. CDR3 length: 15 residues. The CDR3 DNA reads TGCGCCAGCAGCTGGACTAGCGGGAGAACCTACGAGCAGTACTTC. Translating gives CASSWTSGRTYEQYF.

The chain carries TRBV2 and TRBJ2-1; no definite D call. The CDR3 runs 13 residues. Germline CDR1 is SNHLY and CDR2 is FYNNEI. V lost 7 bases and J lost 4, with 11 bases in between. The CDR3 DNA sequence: TGTGCCAGCAATGGGCAGGATTACAATGAGCAGTTCTTC. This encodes CASNGQDYNEQFF.

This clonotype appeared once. The DNA of the CDR3 is TGTGCCAGCAGCCAAGTCGAAAACAGGGCTCAGTCACCCCTCCACTTT. Translating it yields CASSQVENRAQSPLHF. J is TRBJ1-6 and V is TRBV4-2, with D tentatively TRBD1 (6 bases). The V end was cut by 1 base, the J end by 10 bases, with 17 bases between. Germline lookup yields CDR1 LGHNA and CDR2 YNFKEQ. The CDR3 extends over 16 amino acids.

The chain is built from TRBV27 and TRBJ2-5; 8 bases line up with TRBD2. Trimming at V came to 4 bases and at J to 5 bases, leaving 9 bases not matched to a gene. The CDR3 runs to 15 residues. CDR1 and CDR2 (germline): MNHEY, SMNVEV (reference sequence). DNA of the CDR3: TGTGCCAGCAGTTCCACTGGACTAGCTGGTGAGACCCAGTACTTC. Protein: CASSSTGLAGETQYF.

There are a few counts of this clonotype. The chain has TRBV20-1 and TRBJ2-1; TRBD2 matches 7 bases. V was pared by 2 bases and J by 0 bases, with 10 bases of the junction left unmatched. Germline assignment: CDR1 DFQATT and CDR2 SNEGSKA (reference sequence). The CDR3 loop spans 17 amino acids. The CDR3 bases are TGCAGTGCTAGAATCCTAGCGGCTGGGAGCTCCTACAATGAGCAGTTCTTC. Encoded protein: CSARILAAGSSYNEQFF.

CDR3 in DNA: TGCGCCAGCAGCCAAGGGGCAGGGGAGGTCTCCTACGAGCAGTACTTC. Translation gives CASSQGAGEVSYEQYF. This sequence joins TRBV4-3 and TRBJ2-7; D possibly uses TRBD1 or TRBD2 (6 bases each). The germline V gene encodes CDR1 LGHNA and CDR2 YSLEER. The V and J ends lost 1 base and 0 bases respectively, with 13 bases between them. This CDR3 is built from 16 residues.

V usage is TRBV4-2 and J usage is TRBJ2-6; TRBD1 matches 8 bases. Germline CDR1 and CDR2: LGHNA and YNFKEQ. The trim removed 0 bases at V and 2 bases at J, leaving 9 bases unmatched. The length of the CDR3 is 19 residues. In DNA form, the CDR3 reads TGTGCCAGCAGCCAAGACTGGGACAGGCTTGTTGCTGGGGCCAACGTCCTGACTTTC. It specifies CASSQDWDRLVAGANVLTF.

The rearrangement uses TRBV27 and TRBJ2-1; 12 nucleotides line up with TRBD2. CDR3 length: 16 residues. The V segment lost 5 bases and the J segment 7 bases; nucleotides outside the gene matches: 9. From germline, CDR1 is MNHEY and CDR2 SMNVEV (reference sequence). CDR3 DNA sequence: TGTGCCAGCAGTCCCCCGACTAGCGGGAGCCTAAATGAGCAGTTCTTC. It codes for CASSPPTSGSLNEQFF.

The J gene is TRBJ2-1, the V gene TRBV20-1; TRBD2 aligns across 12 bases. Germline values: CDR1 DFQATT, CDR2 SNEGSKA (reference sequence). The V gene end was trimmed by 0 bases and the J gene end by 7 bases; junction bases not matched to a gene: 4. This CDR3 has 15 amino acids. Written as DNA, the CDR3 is TGCAGTGCTAGAGAAGGTCTAGCGGGGGGGAATGAGCAGTTCTTC. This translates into CSAREGLAGGNEQFF.